This T cell receptor beta chain was recovered during a study of blood T cell repertoires in COVID-19. Study summary: Sites in the United States, Italy and Spain provided acute and convalescent COVID-19 samples.

This clone was detected only once. Only in-frame clones appear in the TCRdb table, and some are missing; sequencing was by immunoSEQ multiplex PCR. The table lists hundreds of thousands of clones, about 86% of them singletons. The germline V gene has CDR1 LNHDA and CDR2 SQIVND (reference sequence). Trimming shortened V by 1 base and J by 0 bases, and 6 bases separated the two germline ends. This CDR3 comprises 14 residues. J is TRBJ1-1 and V is TRBV19; unclear D gene. The material sequenced was peripheral blood. The receptor was isolated from a man aged 80 or over with acute or convalescent COVID-19. The chain's CDR3 is CASSIGPVNTEAFF. CDR3 nucleotide sequence: TGTGCCAGTAGTATAGGGCCAGTGAACACTGAAGCTTTCTTT. Full variable domain (remainder filled in from reference TRBV19 and TRBJ1-1): DGGITQSPKYLFRKEGQNVTLSCEQNLNHDAMYWYRQDPGQGLRLIYYSQIVNDFQKGDIAEGYSVSREKKESFPLTVTSAQKNPTAFYLCASSIGPVNTEAFFGQGTRLTVV.